This T cell receptor beta chain was observed in a study of blood T cell repertoires in COVID-19. Assay: immunoSEQ multiplex PCR; the TCRdb copy retains only in-frame clones and omits some. The data contain tens of thousands of clones, about 80% of them seen just once; the ten biggest clones take up roughly a fifth. This CDR3 has 13 amino acids. V was clipped by 5 bases and J by 7 bases, with 14 bases between them. Germline lookup yields CDR1 SGHTA and CDR2 FQGNSA. V gene TRBV7-2 combines with J gene TRBJ2-5, with D tentatively TRBD1 (6 bases). The sequenced sample consisted of peripheral blood. The receptor comes from a woman of 80 years or more with acute or convalescent COVID-19. The CDR3 DNA reads as TGTGCCAGCAGCCCTTTTGGGGGCGGGACCCAGTACTTC. Its translation: CASSPFGGGTQYF.